This T cell receptor beta chain stems from a study of blood T cell repertoires in COVID-19. Study-level background: T cells, B-cell-depleted T cells, or PBMCs supplied cDNA or gDNA.

V lost 5 bases and J lost 4, with 14 bases in between. The CDR3 covers 14 residues. Germline CDR1 reads SEHNR; CDR2 reads FQNEAQ (reference sequence). Per the authors' pipeline: How many nucleated cells were present was estimated from reference gene primer amplification. The table came from immunoSEQ multiplex PCR; TCRdb's copy has only in-frame clones and leaves some out. V and J calls and clone size follow that table, whereas D and trimming were derived from the DNA. The table includes approximately 210,000 clones, around 89% detected once. This receptor was taken from a human donor in a cohort sampled during active COVID-19. The chain combines TRBV7-9 with TRBJ2-5, with D perhaps TRBD1 (6 bases). Sequencing was performed on peripheral blood. CDR3 in amino acids: CASSRSGRGETQYF. In nucleotides, the CDR3 is TGTGCCAGCAGCCGATCGGGCAGGGGAGAGACCCAGTACTTC.